Below, one TCR beta chain is given with its context. Its antigen remains unidentified. V lost 8 bases, J lost 6 bases, and 31 bases lay in between. CDR1 and CDR2 (germline): SNHLY, FYNNEI. The CDR3 has 19 residues. This specimen comes from a study of cytomegalovirus exposure and HLA in healthy donors. The study ran its PCR with 60 Vbeta and 13 Jbeta primers. Original analysis: About 9.9 million shared chains were among roughly 81 million unique TCR beta chains counted in a later analysis. The data were produced by immunoSEQ multiplex PCR, yet TCRdb's version contains in-frame clones alone and is incomplete. V, J and clone size were drawn from that table, and D and trimming were deduced from the DNA. The sample table sets out about 200,000 clones. Study results and caveats: An analysis that came later showed most CMV-associated TCR beta chains appearing HLA-restricted. Most TCR sequences were uncommon, yet certain public TCRs appeared in many donors. Earlier analysis found most TCR beta V segments productive about 87% or about 30% of the time.

Sequenced: PBMCs. The clonotype was recovered from a boy aged 10-17 years in good health and CMV-seronegative. This sequence joins TRBV2 and TRBJ2-2, with D tentatively TRBD2 (6 bases). CDR3 protein: CASASGGESGPYHPGELFF. The CDR3 DNA is TGTGCCAGCGCGTCCGGCGGGGAGTCGGGGCCCTATCACCCCGGGGAGCTGTTTTTT.